Below are 32 T cell receptor beta chains sequenced from a single sample in a study of Graves' ophthalmopathy and Graves' hyperthyroidism. From RNA, the CDR3 regions of TCR beta chains were amplified and sequenced. HTBI primers were employed in first-round RT-PCR, then a second-round multiplex PCR followed. TCRdb redid the calling of the multiplex PCR reads with MiXCR, one entry per CDR3 protein. The data contain 170,000 or so distinct CDR3 sequences, about two fifths of them singletons. The sequenced material came from peripheral blood. Receptors originate from a man aged 25-40 years with Graves' ophthalmopathy.

This clonotype was counted at least ten times. The chain couples TRBV11-2 to TRBJ1-2; perhaps TRBD1 as D (5 bases). CDR3 length: 15 residues. Trimming pared 3 bases from V and 8 bases from J, leaving 19 bases between. Germline CDR1 and CDR2: SGHAT and FQNNGV. DNA of the CDR3: TGTGCCAGCAGCTTCACCGGGTTCCATGGGGACGGCTACACCTTC. Residues: CASSFTGFHGDGYTF.

The CDR3 reads CASTLGFQPQHF. CDR3 DNA sequence: TGTGCCAGCACCCTAGGGTTTCAGCCCCAGCATTTT. This chain links TRBV28 with TRBJ1-5; D call uncertain. This CDR3 spans 12 amino acids. V lost 7 bases, J lost 6 bases, and 10 bases lay in between. Germline CDR1 MDHEN, CDR2 SYDVKM.

J is TRBJ2-5 and V is TRBV12-3 or TRBV12-4; 10 nucleotides agree with TRBD2. With V trimmed by 3 bases and J by 6 bases, 4 bases remained unmatched. This CDR3 contains 14 residues. The CDR3 loop reads CASSLSSGRKTQYF. For the CDR3, the DNA is TGTGCCAGCAGTTTGTCTAGCGGGAGAAAGACCCAGTACTTC.

Ten or more counts support this clonotype. V and J are TRBV19 and TRBJ2-5; TRBD1 matches 10 bases. The CDR3 covers 16 residues. Germline loops: CDR1 LNHDA, CDR2 SQIVND (reference sequence). V lost 9 bases to trimming and J lost 3 bases; unmatched junction nucleotides: 13. The DNA for the CDR3 is TGTGCCAGCACCTACCGGGACAGGGGTGGGGAAGAGACCCAGTACTTC. Amino acids: CASTYRDRGGEETQYF.

The chain joins TRBV12-5 to TRBJ2-7; weak D call: TRBD2 (5 bases). This CDR3 is built from 14 residues. Germline assignment: CDR1 LGHNT and CDR2 FRNRAP. The V and J ends lost 5 bases and 1 base respectively, with 12 bases between them. The DNA of the CDR3 is TGTGCTAGTGGTCCCTCGGACTTTTCCTACGAGCAGTACTTC. Protein: CASGPSDFSYEQYF. Supplemented by reference TRBV12-5 and TRBJ2-7, the full variable domain reads DARVTQTPRHKVTEMGQEVTMRCQPILGHNTVFWYRQTMMQGLELLAYFRNRAPLDDSGMPKDRFSAEMPDATLATLKIQPSEPRDSAVYFCASGPSDFSYEQYFGPGTRLTVT.

This chain links TRBV7-2 with TRBJ1-1; TRBD1 matches 10 bases. Germline V gives CDR1 SGHTA, CDR2 FQGNSA. J was trimmed by 5 bases and V by 2 bases; bases with no gene match: 2. The CDR3 runs 14 residues. The DNA for the CDR3 is TGTGCCAGCAGCTTAAGGACAGGGGGTACTGAAGCTTTCTTT. Translated: CASSLRTGGTEAFF. Complete variable domain (other parts from reference TRBV7-2 and TRBJ1-1): GAGVSQSPSNKVTEKGKDVELRCDPISGHTALYWYRQSLGQGLEFLIYFQGNSAPDKSGLPSDRFSAERTGGSVSTLTIQRTQQEDSAVYLCASSLRTGGTEAFFGQGTRLTVV.

The chain recombines TRBV6-2 or TRBV6-3 with TRBJ1-2; D call uncertain. The CDR3 sequence is 13 residues long. From germline, CDR1 is MNHEY and CDR2 SVGEGT. V lost 6 bases and J 5 bases, leaving 13 bases between the germline ends. The CDR3 reads CASSPDPGYGYTF. The CDR3 nucleotides are TGTGCCAGCAGCCCGGACCCCGGGTATGGCTACACCTTC.

This rearrangement joins TRBV19 to TRBJ1-5, with TRBD1 as a possible D gene (5 bases). V lost 4 bases, J lost 4 bases, and 11 bases lay in between. The CDR3 sequence is 14 residues long. Germline lookup yields CDR1 LNHDA and CDR2 SQIVND (reference sequence). The CDR3 loop is CASSTLGGNQPQHF. CDR3 nucleotide sequence: TGTGCCAGTAGTACCCTCGGGGGGAATCAGCCCCAGCATTTT.

The sample holds many counts of this clonotype. The V and J genes are TRBV20-1 and TRBJ1-2; possible D gene TRBD1, 6 bases. Looked up from germline, CDR1 is DFQATT and CDR2 is SNEGSKA (reference sequence). The V and J ends lost 4 bases and 8 bases respectively, with 26 bases between them. The CDR3 has 16 amino acids. CDR3: CSANEDQGKVVGGYTF. CDR3 DNA sequence: TGCAGTGCTAACGAGGATCAGGGGAAGGTAGTTGGAGGCTACACCTTC.

This clonotype has ten or more counts. The rearrangement joins TRBV6-2 or TRBV6-3 to TRBJ2-6; possibly TRBD2 for D (6 bases). The germline V and J ends were trimmed by 11 bases and 0 bases, with 17 bases remaining between them. Per the germline V gene, CDR1 is MNHEY and CDR2 is SVGEGT. There are 16 residues in the CDR3. For the CDR3, the DNA is TGTGCCTTATCCCGGAGGGGTCCCTCTGGGGCCAACGTCCTGACTTTC. Its translation: CALSRRGPSGANVLTF.

This clonotype was detected many times. The chain couples TRBV6-1 to TRBJ1-2; unclear D gene. CDR1 and CDR2 (germline): MNHNS, SASEGT. V was clipped by 3 bases and J by 9 bases, with 23 bases between them. This CDR3 is built from 16 residues. Written as DNA, the CDR3 is TGTGCCAGCAGTGAGAATAGCTCCAGATTTACTATGCGCTACACCTTC. It encodes CASSENSSRFTMRYTF.

The rearrangement joins TRBV27 to TRBJ1-1; possibly TRBD1 for D (6 bases). V was pared by 8 bases and J by 0 bases, with 13 bases between. There are 14 residues in the CDR3. Germline V gene lookup returns CDR1 MNHEY and CDR2 SMNVEV (reference sequence). CDR3 loop: CASGKQGMNTEAFF. Written as DNA, the CDR3 is TGTGCCAGCGGAAAACAGGGAATGAACACTGAAGCTTTCTTT.

Ten or more counts support this clonotype. J is TRBJ2-7 and V is TRBV2; possible D gene TRBD2, 6 bases. The germline CDR1 and CDR2 sequences are SNHLY and FYNNEI. The CDR3 runs 13 residues. V was trimmed by 8 bases and J by 5 bases, leaving 16 bases between them. CDR3 in amino acids: CASPKRGGDEQYF. CDR3 in DNA: TGTGCCAGCCCTAAAAGAGGAGGGGACGAGCAGTACTTC.

This clonotype came up many times. The chain joins TRBV28 to TRBJ1-2; 7 bases fit TRBD1. V trimming: 7 bases; J trimming: 4 bases; junction bases outside the gene matches: 3. CDR1 is MDHEN and CDR2 is SYDVKM in the germline V gene. The CDR3 totals 12 residues. This CDR3 reads CASTGQFYGYTF. DNA of the CDR3: TGTGCCAGCACGGGACAGTTCTATGGCTACACCTTC.

This clonotype was picked up many times. This rearrangement joins TRBV6-1 to TRBJ2-7; the D is unclear. Trimming shortened V by 3 bases and J by 4 bases, and 4 bases separated the two germline ends. Germline assignment: CDR1 MNHNS and CDR2 SASEGT. This CDR3 is built from 11 residues. The CDR3 sequence is CASSDHYEQYF. CDR3 DNA: TGTGCCAGCAGTGACCATTACGAGCAGTACTTC.

V is TRBV30 and J is TRBJ1-1; D remains ambiguous. The CDR3 sequence is 12 residues long. Germline lookup yields CDR1 GTSNPN and CDR2 SVGIG (reference sequence). The V end lost 3 bases, the J end lost 5 bases, and 10 bases lay between the germline ends. Here the CDR3 reads CAWRLDNTEAFF. The DNA of the CDR3 is TGTGCCTGGAGGTTGGATAATACTGAAGCTTTCTTT.

V is TRBV7-2 and J is TRBJ1-5; 7 bases line up with TRBD1. V trimming: 1 base; J trimming: 5 bases; junction bases outside the gene matches: 5. The germline CDR1 and CDR2 sequences are SGHTA and FQGNSA. The CDR3 totals 15 residues. CDR3 sequence reads: CASSLGRGNDQPQHF. Here the CDR3 DNA reads TGTGCCAGCAGCTTAGGCAGGGGGAACGATCAGCCCCAGCATTTT.

This clonotype was seen ten or more times. The rearrangement joins TRBV19 to TRBJ1-1, with unresolved D. Looked up from germline, CDR1 is LNHDA and CDR2 is SQIVND (reference sequence). This CDR3 is built from 13 residues. Trimming left V 4 bases short and J 3 bases short, with 9 bases between. CDR3 DNA: TGTGCCAGTAGTAAGTTAAGGGACACTGAAGCTTTCTTT. Translated: CASSKLRDTEAFF.

This rearrangement joins TRBV7-2 to TRBJ2-7; 7 bases are shared with TRBD2. The germline CDR1 and CDR2 sequences are SGHTA and FQGNSA. There are 14 residues in the CDR3. Trimming at V came to 2 bases and at J to 2 bases, leaving 3 bases not matched to a gene. The CDR3 nucleotides read TGTGCCAGCAGCTTATACGGGGGGACCTACGAGCAGTACTTC. Amino acids: CASSLYGGTYEQYF.

The sample holds many counts of this clonotype. J is TRBJ2-7 and V is TRBV19, with a weak D call TRBD1 (6 bases). The V end lost 6 bases, the J end lost 3 bases, and 9 bases lay between the germline ends. Germline V gene data show CDR1 as LNHDA and CDR2 as SQIVND (reference sequence). There are 12 residues in the CDR3. The CDR3 is CASSTGYYEQYF. Here the CDR3 DNA reads TGTGCCAGTAGCACAGGGTACTACGAGCAGTACTTC. The variable domain in full, with the rest retrieved from reference TRBV19 and TRBJ2-7, is DGGITQSPKYLFRKEGQNVTLSCEQNLNHDAMYWYRQDPGQGLRLIYYSQIVNDFQKGDIAEGYSVSREKKESFPLTVTSAQKNPTAFYLCASSTGYYEQYFGPGTRLTVT.

The genes are TRBV5-1 and TRBJ2-5; perhaps TRBD2 as D (5 bases). The CDR3 is 15 amino acids. CDR1 and CDR2 (germline): SGHRS, YFSETQ. Trimming stripped 3 bases from V and 5 bases from J, with 17 bases between. This chain's CDR3 is CASSSSSRMEETQYF. The CDR3 region has the DNA TGCGCCAGCAGCTCTTCTAGCCGAATGGAGGAGACCCAGTACTTC.

This clonotype was counted ten times or more. The genes are TRBV28 and TRBJ1-2, with no clear D. Trimming removed 6 bases at V and 2 bases at J, with 16 bases between. The CDR3 runs to 15 residues. Germline V gene data show CDR1 as MDHEN and CDR2 as SYDVKM. The CDR3 DNA reads as TGTGCCAGCAGCTCCCCCAGTGACCTCAACTATGGCTACACCTTC. Its translation is CASSSPSDLNYGYTF.

This sequence joins TRBV19 and TRBJ2-7, with D hard to call. The CDR3 spans 14 residues. The V gene lost 3 bases and the J gene lost 3 bases, with 12 bases spanning the gap. In germline, CDR1 is LNHDA, CDR2 SQIVND (reference sequence). The CDR3 nucleotides are TGTGCCAGTAGTATCGACCGAGACCTCTACGAGCAGTACTTC. Translation gives CASSIDRDLYEQYF.

This clonotype has a handful of counts. The chain combines TRBV12-3 or TRBV12-4 with TRBJ1-1; D remains ambiguous. The CDR3 contains 12 residues. Trimming left V 5 bases short and J 3 bases short, with 7 bases between. Written as DNA, the CDR3 is TGTGCCAGCAGTCCGGTCGACACTGAAGCTTTCTTT. Translating it yields CASSPVDTEAFF.

This sequence joins TRBV19 and TRBJ1-5; 9 nucleotides line up with TRBD1. Germline CDR1 reads LNHDA; CDR2 reads SQIVND (reference sequence). The V gene end was trimmed by 3 bases and the J gene end by 5 bases; junction bases not matched to a gene: 2. The CDR3 spans 14 residues. CDR3 region: CASSITGGYQPQHF. In nucleotides, the CDR3 is TGTGCCAGTAGTATTACAGGGGGCTATCAGCCCCAGCATTTT. The variable domain in full, completed from reference TRBV19 and TRBJ1-5, reads DGGITQSPKYLFRKEGQNVTLSCEQNLNHDAMYWYRQDPGQGLRLIYYSQIVNDFQKGDIAEGYSVSREKKESFPLTVTSAQKNPTAFYLCASSITGGYQPQHFGDGTRLSIL.

This clonotype was counted many times. V gene TRBV5-1 combines with J gene TRBJ2-5; TRBD2 aligns across 8 bases. CDR1 and CDR2 from the germline V gene are SGHRS and YFSETQ. The CDR3 has 16 amino acids. Losses at the gene ends were 2 bases for V and 4 bases for J; bases not matched to a gene: 10. The CDR3 DNA reads TGCGCCAGCAGCTTCAGCGGGAGTGGTGCAAGAGAGACCCAGTACTTC. This codes for CASSFSGSGARETQYF. Full variable domain (remainder filled in from reference TRBV5-1 and TRBJ2-5): KAGVTQTPRYLIKTRGQQVTLSCSPISGHRSVSWYQQTPGQGLQFLFEYFSETQRNKGNFPGRFSGRQFSNSRSEMNVSTLELGDSALYLCASSFSGSGARETQYFGPGTRLLVL.

This clonotype has at least ten counts. The chain is built from TRBV19 and TRBJ2-7, with D tentatively TRBD1 or TRBD2 (6 bases each). Germline V CDR1 and CDR2: LNHDA, SQIVND (reference sequence). V was shortened by 4 bases and J by 2 bases, with 15 bases between the two germline ends. The CDR3 spans 15 residues. CDR3 residues: CASSTQGGRPYEQYF. The CDR3 nucleotides are TGTGCCAGTAGTACCCAAGGGGGGCGCCCCTACGAGCAGTACTTC.

The sample holds many counts of this clonotype. The V gene is TRBV28, the J gene TRBJ2-4, with 13 positions matching TRBD2. The trim removed 5 bases at V and 8 bases at J, leaving 6 bases unmatched. CDR3 length: 15 amino acids. The V gene's germline CDR1 is MDHEN and CDR2 SYDVKM. The CDR3 coding sequence is TGTGCCAGCAGTCAAACCGGGACTAGCGGGGACATTCAGTACTTC. Translating gives CASSQTGTSGDIQYF.

This clonotype was seen repeatedly, ten times or more. CDR3 sequence: CASSQRGSNQPQHF. The DNA of the CDR3 is TGTGCCAGCAGCCAACGGGGGAGCAATCAGCCCCAGCATTTT. The genes are TRBV3-1 and TRBJ1-5, with D tentatively TRBD1 (5 bases). The CDR3 sequence is 14 residues long. CDR1 and CDR2 from the germline V gene are LGHDT and YNNKEL (reference sequence). Trimming stripped 2 bases from V and 1 base from J, with 6 bases between.

This clonotype was observed once. The junction and the germline gene differ at one end; a read error may be behind it. V is TRBV6-4 and J is TRBJ2-2, with a tentative D call TRBD2 (7 bases). Per germline, CDR1 MRHNA and CDR2 SNTAGT. There are 14 residues in the CDR3. The CDR3 coding sequence is TGTGCCAGCAGTGACGGGGGGGACACCGGGGATCTGTTTTTT. Its protein is CASSDGGDTGDLFF.

This clonotype was seen at least ten times. The genes are TRBV4-3 and TRBJ2-7, with no clear D. Germline CDR1 is LGHNA and CDR2 is YSLEER. The CDR3 runs to 15 residues. Trimming took 2 bases from V and 1 from J, leaving 12 bases between them. The CDR3 DNA sequence: TGCGCCAGCAGCCAATTTTTAGGGAATTCCTACGAGCAGTACTTC. This gives the protein CASSQFLGNSYEQYF.

The chain recombines TRBV27 with TRBJ2-2; 9 nucleotides match TRBD2. Germline CDR1 is MNHEY and CDR2 is SMNVEV (reference sequence). The J segment lost 0 bases and the V segment lost 6 bases, leaving 14 bases of the junction unmatched. The CDR3 runs 19 residues. The CDR3 nucleotides are TGTGCCAGCAGCCGACCGGGACTAGCCCAAATCGCGAACACCGGGGAGCTGTTTTTT. Protein: CASSRPGLAQIANTGELFF.